This record covers a single TCR beta chain. V lost 3 bases and J lost 5, with 25 bases in between. This CDR3 has 19 residues. CDR1 and CDR2 from the germline V gene are LNHDA and SQIVND (reference sequence). These data are taken from a study of blood T cell repertoires in COVID-19. Sequenced by immunoSEQ multiplex PCR; TCRdb stores in-frame clones only, minus some. The sample has hundreds of thousands of clones, around 90% seen once. Sequencing was carried out using peripheral blood. The genes are TRBV19 and TRBJ2-2; D perhaps matches TRBD1 (6 bases). The origin of this receptor is a woman under 40 with COVID-19, enrolled during active disease. In DNA, the CDR3 is TGTGCCAGTAGTATTTTGTCGGCAAAACGGACAGAAAGAACCGGGGAGCTGTTTTTT. Translated, it gives CASSILSAKRTERTGELFF.